This T cell receptor (beta chain) originates from a study of control samples from healthy donors and cancer patients. Generated by immunoSEQ multiplex PCR, the TCRdb table keeps only in-frame clones and is missing some. The sample has 75,000 to 90,000 clones; over 75% are singletons. On this clone: The conserved phenylalanine or tryptophan normally closing the CDR3 is absent here, so this likely arose from a read error.

The CDR3 extends over 14 amino acids. Trimming cost V 4 bases and J 3 bases; bases outside gene matches: 4. The germline V gene encodes CDR1 LNHDA and CDR2 SQIVND (reference sequence). Material: blood. This TCR came from a man aged 50 to 60 in good health. The chain employs TRBV19 and TRBJ1-2; 8 bases are shared with TRBD1. CDR3 nucleotide sequence: TGTGCCAGTAGTAGGGCGGACAGGGACTATGGCTACACCTCC. Amino acid sequence: CASSRADRDYGYTS.